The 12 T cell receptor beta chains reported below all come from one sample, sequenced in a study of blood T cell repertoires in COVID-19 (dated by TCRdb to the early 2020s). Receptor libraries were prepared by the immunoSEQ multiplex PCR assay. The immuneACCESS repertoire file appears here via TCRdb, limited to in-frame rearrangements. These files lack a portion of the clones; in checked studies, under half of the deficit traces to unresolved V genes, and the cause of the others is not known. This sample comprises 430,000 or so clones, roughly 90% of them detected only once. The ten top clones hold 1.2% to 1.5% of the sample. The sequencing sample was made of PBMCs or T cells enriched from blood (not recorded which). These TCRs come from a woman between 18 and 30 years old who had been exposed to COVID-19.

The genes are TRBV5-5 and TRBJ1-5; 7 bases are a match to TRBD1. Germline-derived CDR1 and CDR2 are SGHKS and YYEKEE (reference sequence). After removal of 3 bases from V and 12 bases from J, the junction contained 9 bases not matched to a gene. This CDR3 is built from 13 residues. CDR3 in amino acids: CASSSPDRAFQHF. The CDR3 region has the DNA TGTGCCAGCAGCTCGCCTGACAGGGCCTTCCAGCATTTT.

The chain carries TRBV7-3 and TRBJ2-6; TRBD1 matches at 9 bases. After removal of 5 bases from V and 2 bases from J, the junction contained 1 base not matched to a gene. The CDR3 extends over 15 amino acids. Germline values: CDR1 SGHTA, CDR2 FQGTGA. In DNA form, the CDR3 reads TGTGCCAGCAGCACAGGGGGCGCTGGGGCCAACGTCCTGACTTTC. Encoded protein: CASSTGGAGANVLTF.

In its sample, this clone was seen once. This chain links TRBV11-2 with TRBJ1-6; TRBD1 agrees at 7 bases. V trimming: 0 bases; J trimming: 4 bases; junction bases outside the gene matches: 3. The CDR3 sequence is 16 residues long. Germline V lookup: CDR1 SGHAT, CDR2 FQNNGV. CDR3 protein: CASSLEQTGYNSPLHF. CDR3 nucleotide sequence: TGTGCCAGCAGCTTAGAGCAGACAGGGTATAATTCACCCCTCCACTTT. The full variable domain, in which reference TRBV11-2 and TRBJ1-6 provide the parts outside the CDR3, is EAGVAQSPRYKIIEKRQSVAFWCNPISGHATLYWYQQILGQGPKLLIQFQNNGVVDDSQLPKDRFSAERLKGVDSTLKIQPAKLEDSAVYLCASSLEQTGYNSPLHFGNGTRLTVT.

CDR3 amino acids: CASSSVAGGETQYF. The CDR3 DNA is TGTGCCAGCAGTTCCGTAGCGGGGGGAGAGACCCAGTACTTC. The chain uses TRBV6-5 and TRBJ2-5, with 10 bases lining up with TRBD2. This CDR3 has 14 amino acids. V lost 4 bases, J lost 4 bases, and 3 bases stayed unmatched. Germline CDR1 reads MNHEY; CDR2 reads SVGAGI.

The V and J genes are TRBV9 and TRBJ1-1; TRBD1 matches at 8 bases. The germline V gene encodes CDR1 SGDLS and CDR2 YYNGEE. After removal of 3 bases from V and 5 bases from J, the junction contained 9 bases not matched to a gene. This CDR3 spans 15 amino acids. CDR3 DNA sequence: TGTGCCAGCAGCGCGCTTCAGGGGGCAGGAACTGAAGCTTTCTTT. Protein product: CASSALQGAGTEAFF.

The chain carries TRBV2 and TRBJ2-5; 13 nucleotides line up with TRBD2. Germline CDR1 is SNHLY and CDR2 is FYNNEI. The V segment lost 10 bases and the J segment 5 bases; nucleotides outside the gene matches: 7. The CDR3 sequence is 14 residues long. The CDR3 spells CATGLAGEVETQYF. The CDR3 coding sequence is TGTGCCACCGGACTAGCGGGAGAAGTGGAGACCCAGTACTTC. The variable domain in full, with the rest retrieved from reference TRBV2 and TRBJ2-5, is EPEVTQTPSHQVTQMGQEVILRCVPISNHLYFYWYRQILGQKVEFLVSFYNNEISEKSEIFDDQFSVERPDGSNFTLKIRSTKLEDSAMYFCATGLAGEVETQYFGPGTRLLVL.

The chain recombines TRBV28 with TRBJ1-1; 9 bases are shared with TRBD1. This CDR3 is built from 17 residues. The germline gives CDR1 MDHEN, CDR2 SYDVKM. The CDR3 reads CASPGQGRNFADTEAFF. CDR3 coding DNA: TGTGCGAGTCCGGGACAGGGAAGAAATTTTGCGGACACTGAAGCTTTCTTT.

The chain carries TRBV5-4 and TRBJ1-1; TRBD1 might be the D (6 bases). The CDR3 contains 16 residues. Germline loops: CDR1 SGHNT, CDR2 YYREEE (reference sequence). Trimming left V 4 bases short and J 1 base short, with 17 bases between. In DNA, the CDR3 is TGTGCCAGCAGCAGCCTCCTACAGGGACCGAACACTGAAGCTTTCTTT. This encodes CASSSLLQGPNTEAFF.

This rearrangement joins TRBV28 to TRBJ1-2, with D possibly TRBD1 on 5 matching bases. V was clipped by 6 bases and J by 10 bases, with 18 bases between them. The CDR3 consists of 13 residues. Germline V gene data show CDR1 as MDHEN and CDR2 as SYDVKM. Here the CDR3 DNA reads TGTGCCAGCAGACGGACGAACACAGGAGTCTACACCTTC. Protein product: CASRRTNTGVYTF.

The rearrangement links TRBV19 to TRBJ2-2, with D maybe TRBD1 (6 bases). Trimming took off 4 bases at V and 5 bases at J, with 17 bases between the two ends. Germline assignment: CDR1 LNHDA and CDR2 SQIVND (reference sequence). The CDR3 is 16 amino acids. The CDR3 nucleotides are TGTGCCAGTAGTACCAAGCCAGGGGTATGGACCGGGGAGCTGTTTTTT. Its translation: CASSTKPGVWTGELFF.

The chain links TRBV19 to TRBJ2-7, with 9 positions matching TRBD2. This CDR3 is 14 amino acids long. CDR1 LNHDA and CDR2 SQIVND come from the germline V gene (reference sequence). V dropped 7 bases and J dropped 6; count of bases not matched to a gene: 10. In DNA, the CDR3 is TGTGCCAGTACGGAACGCGGGAGGGGGAGCGAGCAGTACTTC. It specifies CASTERGRGSEQYF.

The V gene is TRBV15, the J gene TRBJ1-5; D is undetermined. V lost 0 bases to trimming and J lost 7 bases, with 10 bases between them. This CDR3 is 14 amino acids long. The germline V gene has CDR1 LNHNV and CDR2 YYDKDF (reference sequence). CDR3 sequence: CATSRDHGEQPQHF. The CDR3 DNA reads TGTGCCACCAGCAGAGATCACGGGGAGCAGCCCCAGCATTTT.